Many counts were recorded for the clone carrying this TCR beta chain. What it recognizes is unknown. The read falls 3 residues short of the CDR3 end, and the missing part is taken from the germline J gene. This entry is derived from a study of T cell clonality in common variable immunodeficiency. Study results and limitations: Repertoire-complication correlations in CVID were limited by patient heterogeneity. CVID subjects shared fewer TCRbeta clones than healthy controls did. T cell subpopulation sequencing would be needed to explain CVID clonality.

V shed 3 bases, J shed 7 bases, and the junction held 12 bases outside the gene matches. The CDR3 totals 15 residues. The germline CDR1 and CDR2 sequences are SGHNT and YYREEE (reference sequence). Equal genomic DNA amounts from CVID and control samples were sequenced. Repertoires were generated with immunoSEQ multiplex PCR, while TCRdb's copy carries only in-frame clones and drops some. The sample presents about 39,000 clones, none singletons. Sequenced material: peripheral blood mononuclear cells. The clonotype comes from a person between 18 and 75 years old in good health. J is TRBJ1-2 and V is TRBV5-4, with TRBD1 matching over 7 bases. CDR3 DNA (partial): TGTGCCAGCAGCTCGGGAGACAGGGCTCGTAGTGGC. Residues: CASSSGDRARSG. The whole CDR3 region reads CASSSGDRARSGYTF.